This T cell receptor beta chain derives from a study of cytomegalovirus exposure and HLA in healthy donors. Study findings and constraints: Highest at DRB1 and lowest at HLA-C, TCR association rates differed among HLA loci in a later analysis. It was likely that a cluster of highly shared sequence variants was a sequencing artifact. Immune exposure data for these donors was limited to CMV serostatus.

The sample holds one count of this clone. Antigen: not known. Germline V gives CDR1 LGHNA, CDR2 YSLEER. This CDR3 has 15 amino acids. V was clipped by 0 bases and J by 3 bases, with 11 bases between them. 13 Jbeta primers and 60 Vbeta primers were used for the PCR. TCRdb's table, derived via immunoSEQ multiplex PCR, lists solely in-frame clones and lacks some. The table lists 190,000 or so clones, roughly four fifths of them singletons. This rearrangement joins TRBV4-3 to TRBJ1-1; D gene ambiguous. The source material was PBMCs. The sequence came from a man aged 45-65 years in good health and CMV-seronegative. CDR3 sequence: CASSQESGHHTEAFF. Here the CDR3 DNA reads TGCGCCAGCAGCCAAGAGTCGGGTCATCACACTGAAGCTTTCTTT.